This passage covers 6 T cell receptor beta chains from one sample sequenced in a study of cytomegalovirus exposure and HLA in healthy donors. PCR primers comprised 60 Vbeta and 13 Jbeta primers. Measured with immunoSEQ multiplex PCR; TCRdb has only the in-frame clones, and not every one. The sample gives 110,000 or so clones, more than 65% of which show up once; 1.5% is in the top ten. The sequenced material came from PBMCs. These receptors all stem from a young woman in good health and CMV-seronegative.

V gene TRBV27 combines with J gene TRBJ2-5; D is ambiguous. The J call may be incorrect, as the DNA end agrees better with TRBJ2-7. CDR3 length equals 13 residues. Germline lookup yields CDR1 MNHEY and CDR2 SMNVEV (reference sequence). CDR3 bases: TGTGCCAGCAGTTTAGGTATCTCCTACGAGCAGTACTTC. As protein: CASSLGISYEQYF.

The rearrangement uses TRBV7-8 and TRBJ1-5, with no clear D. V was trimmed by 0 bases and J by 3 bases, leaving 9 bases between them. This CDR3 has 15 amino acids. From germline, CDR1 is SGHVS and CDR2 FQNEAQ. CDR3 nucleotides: TGTGCCAGCAGCTTAGCATCGGGGTACAATCAGCCCCAGCATTTT. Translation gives CASSLASGYNQPQHF. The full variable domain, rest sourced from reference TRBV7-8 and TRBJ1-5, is GAGVSQSPRYKVAKRGQDVALRCDPISGHVSLFWYQQALGQGPEFLTYFQNEAQLDKSGLPSDRFFAERPEGSVSTLKIQRTQQEDSAVYLCASSLASGYNQPQHFGDGTRLSIL.

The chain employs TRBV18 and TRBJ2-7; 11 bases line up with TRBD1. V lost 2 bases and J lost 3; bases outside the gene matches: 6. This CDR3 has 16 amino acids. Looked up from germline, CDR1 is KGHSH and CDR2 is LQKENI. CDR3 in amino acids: CASSPSAGTGGYEQYF. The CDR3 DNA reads TGTGCCAGCTCACCATCCGCCGGGACAGGGGGCTACGAGCAGTACTTC.

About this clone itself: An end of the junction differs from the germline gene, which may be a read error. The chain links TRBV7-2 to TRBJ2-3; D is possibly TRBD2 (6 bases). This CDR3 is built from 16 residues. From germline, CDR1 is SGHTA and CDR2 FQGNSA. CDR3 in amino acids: CASSSHGGGTTDPQYF. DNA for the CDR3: TGTGCCAGCAGCTCCCATGGGGGAGGCACCACAGATCCGCAGTATTTT.

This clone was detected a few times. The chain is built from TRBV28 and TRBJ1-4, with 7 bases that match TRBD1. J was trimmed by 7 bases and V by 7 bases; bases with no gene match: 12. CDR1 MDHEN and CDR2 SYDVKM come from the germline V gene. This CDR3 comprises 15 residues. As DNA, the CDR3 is TGTGCCAGCATTTTCTCAGGGGGTCAGGGTGAAAAACTGTTTTTT. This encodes CASIFSGGQGEKLFF.

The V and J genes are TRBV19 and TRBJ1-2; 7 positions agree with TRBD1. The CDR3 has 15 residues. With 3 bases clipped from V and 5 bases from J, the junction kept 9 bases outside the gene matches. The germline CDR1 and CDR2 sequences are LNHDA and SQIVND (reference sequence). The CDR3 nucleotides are TGTGCCAGTAGTATGACAGGGAGCCTTGGGTATGGCTACACCTTC. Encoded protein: CASSMTGSLGYGYTF.